A selection of T cell receptor beta chains follows, all from one sample in a study of T cells in Graves' hyperthyroidism and ophthalmopathy. One entry per CDR3 protein, called by TCRdb with MiXCR from the multiplex PCR reads. This table holds some 440,000 distinct CDR3 sequences, 15% to 18% found once. Sequencing input: blood. The receptors stem from a woman younger than 35 with Graves' hyperthyroidism. Each CDR3 is given with its conserved first and last residue. The D gene is left open where the match is weak. The size field is filled for only some rows; it gives once, few, many or a size class.

J gene	D gene	clone size	V gene	CDR3 protein	CDR3 DNA
TRBJ2-5	TRBD1	many	TRBV11-2	CASSSGQVYQETQYF	TGTGCCAGCAGCTCGGGACAGGTATACCAAGAGACCCAGTACTTC
TRBJ1-2	NA	many	TRBV3-1	CASSQVARGYGYTF	TGTGCCAGCAGCCAAGTTGCCAGGGGCTATGGCTACACCTTC
TRBJ1-6	NA	many	TRBV3-1	CASSQKDSYNSPLHF	TGTGCCAGCAGCCAAAAGGACTCCTATAATTCACCCCTCCACTTT
TRBJ2-7	NA	many	TRBV6-1	CASSSAGTYEQYF	TGTGCCAGCAGCTCCGCAGGCACCTACGAGCAGTACTTC
TRBJ1-4	NA	many	TRBV11-2	CASSLGGFGEKLFF	TGTGCCAGCAGCCTCGGTGGGTTCGGGGAAAAACTGTTTTTT
TRBJ2-5	NA	many	TRBV4-1	CASSQGESETQYF	TGCGCCAGCAGCCAAGGGGAATCGGAGACCCAGTACTTC
TRBJ2-1	TRBD1	many	TRBV18	CASSLRQGYSNEQFF	TGTGCCAGCTCACTACGACAGGGCTACTCGAATGAGCAGTTCTTC
TRBJ1-2	TRBD1	NA	TRBV29-1	CSVGDRSYTF	TGCAGCGTTGGGGACAGGAGCTACACCTTC
TRBJ2-7	NA	NA	TRBV18	CASSLYEQYF	TGTGCCAGCTCACTCTACGAGCAGTACTTC
TRBJ1-3	TRBD1	NA	TRBV12-3/TRBV12-4	CASRGTTGAFGNTIYF	TGTGCCAGCAGGGGGACGACAGGGGCTTTTGGAAACACCATATATTTT
TRBJ2-4	NA	many	TRBV5-6	CASSLDTKNIQYF	TGTGCCAGCAGCTTGGACACCAAAAACATTCAGTACTTC
TRBJ2-6	NA	many	TRBV12-3/TRBV12-4	CASSSLGGASGANVLTF	TGTGCCAGCAGTTCCCTAGGCGGAGCCTCTGGGGCCAACGTCCTGACTTTC
TRBJ1-2	NA	many	TRBV2	CASSGSGDYGYTF	TGTGCCAGCAGTGGTTCGGGGGACTATGGCTACACCTTC
TRBJ2-7	TRBD2	few	TRBV2	CASSVLTSASYEQYF	TGTGCCAGCAGTGTTCTAACTAGCGCATCCTACGAGCAGTACTTC
TRBJ2-5	NA	many	TRBV19	CASNWRVGETQYF	TGTGCCAGTAATTGGAGGGTGGGCGAGACCCAGTACTTC
TRBJ2-1	TRBD2	few	TRBV4-1	CASSQDGTSGGQHNEQFF	TGCGCCAGCAGCCAAGATGGGACTAGCGGGGGGCAACACAATGAGCAGTTCTTC
TRBJ1-6	NA	many	TRBV5-1	CASSLGRAQDGSPLHF	TGCGCCAGCAGCTTGGGAAGGGCCCAAGATGGCTCACCCCTCCACTTT
TRBJ2-3	TRBD2	few	TRBV4-1	CASSQGLAGVISTDTQYF	TGCGCCAGCAGCCAAGGACTAGCGGGGGTGATTAGCACAGATACGCAGTATTTT
TRBJ2-1	TRBD1	NA	TRBV29-1	CSVEDSDRGGTGYNEQFF	TGCAGCGTTGAAGATAGCGACAGGGGCGGTACAGGGTACAATGAGCAGTTCTTC
TRBJ2-1	NA	many	TRBV7-9	CASSIGGPYNEQFF	TGTGCCAGCAGCATCGGGGGTCCCTACAATGAGCAGTTCTTC
TRBJ2-7	NA	many	TRBV20-1	CSANRDDEQYF	TGCAGTGCTAACAGGGACGACGAGCAGTACTTC
TRBJ2-7	TRBD2	many	TRBV6-2/TRBV6-3	CASSSGTSGGEQYF	TGTGCCAGCAGCTCCGGGACTAGCGGGGGCGAGCAGTACTTC
TRBJ2-4	NA	many	TRBV6-2/TRBV6-3	CASSLWDNKNIQYF	TGTGCCAGCAGCCTATGGGATAACAAAAACATTCAGTACTTC
TRBJ2-5	NA	many	TRBV4-1	CASSQDSAGPETQYF	TGCGCCAGCAGCCAAGACTCCGCGGGTCCAGAGACCCAGTACTTC
TRBJ2-7	NA	many	TRBV5-6	CASSRGQSRYEQYF	TGTGCCAGCAGCCGAGGACAGTCCAGATACGAGCAGTACTTC
TRBJ1-2	NA	many	TRBV6-1	CASRGAGHGYTF	TGTGCCAGCAGAGGGGCGGGCCATGGCTACACCTTC
TRBJ1-4	NA	NA	TRBV4-1	CASSQVTGSNEKLFF	TGCGCCAGCAGCCAAGTTACGGGTTCTAATGAAAAACTGTTTTTT
TRBJ2-7	TRBD1	many	TRBV6-6	CASSYSGQGSYEQYF	TGTGCCAGCAGTTACTCGGGACAGGGCTCCTACGAGCAGTACTTC
TRBJ2-7	TRBD1	many	TRBV6-1	CASSEVPGQGSYEQYF	TGTGCCAGCAGTGAAGTCCCGGGACAGGGTTCCTACGAGCAGTACTTC
TRBJ1-2	TRBD1	many	TRBV30	CAWTLPGQAPLRGYGYTF	TGTGCCTGGACCCTACCGGGACAGGCCCCATTAAGGGGCTATGGCTACACCTTC
TRBJ2-7	NA	many	TRBV24-1	CATSDNQGGQNEQYF	TGTGCCACCAGTGATAACCAGGGTGGACAAAACGAGCAGTACTTC
TRBJ1-2	NA	many	TRBV12-3/TRBV12-4	CASSLGTYYGYTF	TGTGCCAGCAGTTTAGGGACCTACTATGGCTACACCTTC
TRBJ1-4	NA	few	TRBV20-1	CSAAHHPYSEPGTTNEKLFF	TGCAGTGCTGCCCACCACCCCTACTCGGAACCCGGGACAACTAATGAAAAACTGTTTTTT
TRBJ2-3	NA	many	TRBV5-1	CASSLPLANTDTQYF	TGCGCCAGCAGCTTGCCGCTAGCGAACACAGATACGCAGTATTTT
TRBJ1-5	TRBD1	few	TRBV5-6	CASSLRTGDSNQPQHF	TGTGCCAGCAGCCTACGGACAGGGGATAGCAATCAGCCCCAGCATTTT
TRBJ2-5	TRBD2	many	TRBV27	CASTGGRETQYF	TGTGCTTCGACCGGCGGGAGAGAGACCCAGTACTTC
TRBJ2-3	TRBD2	many	TRBV6-4	CASSDATSGGVDTQYF	TGTGCCAGCAGTGACGCGACTAGCGGGGGAGTGGATACGCAGTATTTT
TRBJ1-2	TRBD1	few	TRBV27	CASYFKGDSQHGYTF	TGTGCCAGCTATTTCAAAGGGGACAGCCAACATGGCTACACCTTC
TRBJ2-1	NA	few	TRBV9	CASSPWADATGNEQFF	TGTGCCAGCAGCCCCTGGGCAGACGCCACGGGCAATGAGCAGTTCTTC
TRBJ2-7	TRBD2	many	TRBV12-3/TRBV12-4	CASSLGLAGGYEQYF	TGTGCCAGCAGTCTGGGACTAGCGGGGGGATACGAGCAGTACTTC
TRBJ1-6	NA	many	TRBV2	CASSPPLHF	TGTGCCAGCAGTCCACCCCTCCACTTT
TRBJ2-1	NA	NA	TRBV12-3/TRBV12-4	CASSRSGVYEQFF	TGTGCCAGCAGCCGATCCGGAGTCTATGAGCAGTTCTTC
TRBJ2-7	NA	many	TRBV7-9	CASSRDRSSYEQYF	TGTGCCAGCAGCCGAGACAGGAGCTCCTACGAGCAGTACTTC
TRBJ2-2	TRBD2	many	TRBV6-1	CASELAGDTGELFF	TGTGCCAGCGAGTTAGCGGGAGATACCGGGGAGCTGTTTTTT
TRBJ2-7	TRBD1	many	TRBV29-1	CSVSLRTGSSYEQYF	TGCAGCGTTTCACTCCGGACAGGATCCTCCTACGAGCAGTACTTC
TRBJ2-1	NA	many	TRBV18	CASSPGTTNNEQFF	TGTGCCAGCTCCCCCGGGACCACCAACAATGAGCAGTTCTTC
TRBJ2-7	TRBD2	many	TRBV27	CASSLAPWTSGMQYF	TGTGCCAGCAGTTTAGCCCCATGGACTAGCGGGATGCAGTACTTC
TRBJ2-5	NA	many	TRBV6-1	CASTRRATGGVETQYF	TGTGCCAGCACCCGTCGAGCTACCGGAGGGGTGGAGACCCAGTACTTC
TRBJ2-7	NA	many	TRBV7-2	CASSLVGASDYYEQYF	TGTGCCAGCAGCTTAGTGGGGGCCTCTGATTACTACGAGCAGTACTTC
TRBJ2-1	TRBD1	many	TRBV27	CASSFGDSGYEQFF	TGTGCCAGCAGTTTCGGGGACAGCGGCTATGAGCAGTTCTTC
TRBJ2-7	TRBD1	many	TRBV27	CASSADGQGPFYEQYF	TGTGCCAGCAGTGCTGATGGACAGGGGCCTTTCTACGAGCAGTACTTC
TRBJ1-3	NA	once	TRBV28	CASSLGVYSGNTIYF	TGTGCCAGCAGTTTAGGGGTTTACTCTGGAAACACCATATATTTT
TRBJ2-2	NA	NA	TRBV2	CASSELLGTTRLALFF	TGTGCCAGCAGTGAATTATTGGGGACCACTCGCCTCGCGCTGTTTTTT
TRBJ1-1	TRBD1	NA	TRBV2	CASKRGTENTEAFF	TGTGCCAGCAAGAGAGGGACAGAGAACACTGAAGCTTTCTTT
TRBJ2-6	NA	NA	TRBV18	CASSPWGANVLTF	TGTGCCAGCTCTCCCTGGGGGGCCAACGTCCTGACTTTC